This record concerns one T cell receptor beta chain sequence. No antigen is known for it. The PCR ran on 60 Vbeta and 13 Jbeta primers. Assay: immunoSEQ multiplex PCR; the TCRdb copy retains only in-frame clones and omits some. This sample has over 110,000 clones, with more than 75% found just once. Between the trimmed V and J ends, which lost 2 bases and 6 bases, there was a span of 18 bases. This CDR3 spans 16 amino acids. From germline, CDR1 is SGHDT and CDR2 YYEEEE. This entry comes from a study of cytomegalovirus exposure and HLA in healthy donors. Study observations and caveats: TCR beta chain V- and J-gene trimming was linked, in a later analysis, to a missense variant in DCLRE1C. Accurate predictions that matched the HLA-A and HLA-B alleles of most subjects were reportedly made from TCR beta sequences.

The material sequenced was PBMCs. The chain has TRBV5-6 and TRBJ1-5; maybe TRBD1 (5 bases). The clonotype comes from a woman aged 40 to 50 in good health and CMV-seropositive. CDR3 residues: CASSFGGVLGGQPQHF. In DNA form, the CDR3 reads TGTGCCAGCAGCTTTGGGGGGGTATTAGGTGGTCAGCCCCAGCATTTT.